Below, 28 T cell receptor beta chains from the same sample are listed, as sequenced in a study of response to subunit inactivated influenza vaccine. TCRdb re-derived calls from the RT-PCR reads in MiXCR, one entry per CDR3 protein. The sample carries around 320,000 distinct CDR3 sequences, approximately 20% recorded once. The sample here was PBMCs from blood, taken about 20 months after vaccination. All receptors come from a man between 50 and 69 years old who received an inactivated influenza vaccine.

This clonotype was seen more than once but under ten times. The junction shows a germline mismatch at one end, possibly a read error. The chain combines TRBV9 with TRBJ1-2; 9 positions agree with TRBD1. Germline-derived CDR1 and CDR2 are SGDLS and YYNGEE. The CDR3 is 15 amino acids. This CDR3 is CASSTTGTGNSGYTF. The CDR3 DNA reads TGTGCCAGCAGCACGACCGGGACAGGGAACTCTGGCTACACCTTC.

This clonotype has only a few counts. The V call is TRBV19, the J call TRBJ2-5; D possibly corresponds to TRBD1 (6 bases). This CDR3 region has 15 residues. CDR1 LNHDA and CDR2 SQIVND come from the germline V gene (reference sequence). Trimming removed 6 bases from V and 6 bases from J, with 20 bases in between. DNA for the CDR3: TGTGCCAGTAGCCGGAATGGACAGCCGGGGAAGACCCAGTACTTC. Its protein product is CASSRNGQPGKTQYF. Using reference TRBV19 and TRBJ2-5 for the parts outside the CDR3, the full variable domain is DGGITQSPKYLFRKEGQNVTLSCEQNLNHDAMYWYRQDPGQGLRLIYYSQIVNDFQKGDIAEGYSVSREKKESFPLTVTSAQKNPTAFYLCASSRNGQPGKTQYFGPGTRLLVL.

This clonotype has more than one count but fewer than ten. V gene TRBV9 combines with J gene TRBJ1-6, with TRBD1 as a possible D gene (6 bases). This CDR3 region has 13 residues. Germline CDR1 reads SGDLS; CDR2 reads YYNGEE. V lost 5 bases and J 10 bases, leaving 13 bases between the germline ends. DNA for the CDR3: TGTGCCAGCAGTCAAGGGGGGTCCTCACCCCTCCACTTT. Protein product: CASSQGGSSPLHF.

The rearrangement uses TRBV4-3 and TRBJ2-7; 9 nucleotides agree with TRBD1. Trimming took 1 base from V and 5 from J; bases not matched to a gene: 6. The CDR3 loop spans 15 amino acids. In germline, CDR1 is LGHNA, CDR2 YSLEER. The CDR3 DNA follows: TGCGCCAGCAGCCAAGGGGACAGGGAGATCGACGAGCAGTACTTC. This codes for CASSQGDREIDEQYF.

The V and J genes are TRBV20-1 and TRBJ2-1; D unclear. Looked up from germline, CDR1 is DFQATT and CDR2 is SNEGSKA (reference sequence). Trimming left V 3 bases short and J 5 bases short, with 14 bases between. The CDR3 consists of 14 residues. As DNA, the CDR3 is TGCAGTGCTAGCAAAGGGCCCGATAACAATGAGCAGTTCTTC. Translating it yields CSASKGPDNNEQFF.

The chain uses TRBV20-1 and TRBJ2-3; unclear D gene. Trimming removed 4 bases at V and 6 bases at J, with 20 bases between. This CDR3 region has 15 residues. CDR1 and CDR2 from the germline V gene are DFQATT and SNEGSKA (reference sequence). The CDR3 protein is CSAIRTAFYVDTQYF. DNA for the CDR3: TGCAGTGCTATCCGTACGGCCTTTTACGTCGATACGCAGTATTTT.

The gene calls are TRBV11-1 and TRBJ2-7; the D is unclear. V lost 1 base to trimming and J lost 2 bases, with 24 bases between them. The V gene's germline CDR1 is SGHAT and CDR2 FQDESV (reference sequence). This CDR3 spans 19 amino acids. The CDR3 is CASSLGPSLSRDFPYEQYF. Written as DNA, the CDR3 is TGTGCCAGCAGCTTAGGTCCCTCACTTTCCAGAGACTTCCCCTACGAGCAGTACTTC.

This clonotype was found many times. The genes are TRBV27 and TRBJ1-6; tentatively, D is TRBD1 (5 bases). V was clipped by 6 bases and J by 7 bases, with 13 bases between them. Germline V gene lookup returns CDR1 MNHEY and CDR2 SMNVEV (reference sequence). The length of the CDR3 is 14 residues. The CDR3 sequence: CASSPGRWNSPLHF. The DNA of the CDR3 is TGTGCCAGCAGCCCGGGACGGTGGAATTCACCCCTCCACTTT.

The V call is TRBV5-1, the J call TRBJ2-2; no reliable D call. Germline-derived CDR1 and CDR2 are SGHRS and YFSETQ. The CDR3 consists of 17 residues. Trimming took 2 bases from V and 6 from J, leaving 20 bases between them. CDR3 loop: CASSLLLPTLTSGELFF. The CDR3 DNA reads TGCGCCAGCAGCTTACTACTACCAACCCTTACCTCCGGGGAGCTGTTTTTT. Full variable domain (remainder filled in from reference TRBV5-1 and TRBJ2-2): KAGVTQTPRYLIKTRGQQVTLSCSPISGHRSVSWYQQTPGQGLQFLFEYFSETQRNKGNFPGRFSGRQFSNSRSEMNVSTLELGDSALYLCASSLLLPTLTSGELFFGEGSRLTVL.

This clonotype was observed a handful of times. The V call is TRBV7-8, the J call TRBJ1-5, with 7 bases matching TRBD1. Germline assignment: CDR1 SGHVS and CDR2 FQNEAQ. With 5 bases clipped from V and 4 bases from J, the junction kept 11 bases outside the gene matches. The CDR3 loop spans 16 amino acids. As DNA, the CDR3 is TGTGCCAGCAGCCCACGGACAGGACCCTTGAATCAGCCCCAGCATTTT. Its translation: CASSPRTGPLNQPQHF.

This sequence joins TRBV6-5 and TRBJ2-7, with unresolved D. Looked up from germline, CDR1 is MNHEY and CDR2 is SVGAGI. Trimming stripped 2 bases from V and 3 bases from J, with 14 bases between. The CDR3 is made up of 15 amino acids. CDR3 amino acids: CASSYDVGFDYEQYF. CDR3 in DNA: TGTGCCAGCAGTTACGATGTGGGGTTCGACTACGAGCAGTACTTC.

This clonotype was counted only a few times. As the CDR3 is not closed by the conserved phenylalanine or tryptophan, this likely results from a read error. Because the CDR3's place on the DNA is in doubt, the DNA is left out and the CDR3 is given as listed by TCRdb. The CDR3 sequence is CASSFNVR. The chain couples TRBV5-1 to TRBJ1-4. CDR1 and CDR2 (germline): SGHRS, YFSETQ. The CDR3 totals 8 residues, both ends included.

This clonotype occurred a few times. J is TRBJ2-3 and V is TRBV5-1; 8 nucleotides match TRBD2. Germline CDR1 reads SGHRS; CDR2 reads YFSETQ. CDR3 length: 18 residues. The trim removed 1 base at V and 4 bases at J, leaving 14 bases unmatched. The CDR3 DNA sequence: TGCGCCAGCAGCTTGAGTCCCCCGGGGGGGCTAACGGCAGATACGCAGTATTTT. It encodes CASSLSPPGGLTADTQYF.

This clonotype turned up a few times. The rearrangement uses TRBV14 and TRBJ2-1; TRBD2 aligns across 12 bases. The CDR3 has 13 residues. Trimming removed 5 bases from V and 13 bases from J; junction bases left unmatched: 6. Germline V CDR1 and CDR2: SGHDN, FVKESK. CDR3 coding DNA: TGTGCCAGCAGCAGACTAGCGGGAGATTATCAGTTCTTC. Its translation is CASSRLAGDYQFF.

The CDR3 is CASSPGRSSYEQYF. The CDR3 region has the DNA TGCGCCAGCAGCCCCGGACGTAGCTCCTACGAGCAGTACTTC. The chain carries TRBV5-1 and TRBJ2-7; D ambiguous. This CDR3 is built from 14 residues. V lost 4 bases and J 0 bases, leaving 11 bases between the germline ends. The germline CDR1 and CDR2 sequences are SGHRS and YFSETQ.

This clonotype was seen many times. V and J are TRBV27 and TRBJ2-7; D not certain. V dropped 1 base and J dropped 3 bases, with 10 bases sitting between them. Germline assignment: CDR1 MNHEY and CDR2 SMNVEV (reference sequence). CDR3 length: 14 amino acids. In DNA form, the CDR3 reads TGTGCCAGCAGTTTATATGGGGTATACTACGAGCAGTACTTC. Amino acid sequence: CASSLYGVYYEQYF.

This clonotype was detected only once. The chain employs TRBV28 and TRBJ2-7, with 7 bases fitting TRBD1. The germline CDR1 and CDR2 sequences are MDHEN and SYDVKM. This CDR3 comprises 13 residues. Trimming took 6 bases from V and 4 from J; bases not matched to a gene: 6. CDR3 nucleotide sequence: TGTGCCAGCAGATCCACAGGGGATTACGAGCAGTACTTC. It specifies CASRSTGDYEQYF.

This clonotype was recorded a few times. V gene TRBV12-3 or TRBV12-4 combines with J gene TRBJ1-1; no reliable D call. V was pared by 4 bases and J by 4 bases, with 13 bases between. This CDR3 contains 14 residues. CDR3 amino acids: CASSSVAGVTEAFF. The CDR3 DNA is TGTGCCAGCAGTTCGGTAGCTGGGGTCACTGAAGCTTTCTTT.

This clonotype was seen ten or more times. In nucleotides, the CDR3 is TGCAGCGTTGAAGTCGTAAGCAATCAGCCCCAGCATTTT. Translation gives CSVEVVSNQPQHF. This sequence joins TRBV29-1 and TRBJ1-5; no firm D call. CDR1 is SQVTM and CDR2 is ANQGSEA in the germline V gene. Trimming left V 1 base short and J 1 base short, with 5 bases between. The CDR3 covers 13 residues.

The genes are TRBV20-1 and TRBJ1-5; no reliable D call. Germline-derived CDR1 and CDR2 are DFQATT and SNEGSKA (reference sequence). The CDR3 contains 14 residues. Trimming removed 7 bases from V and 2 bases from J, with 15 bases in between. The DNA for the CDR3 is TGCAGTGTAAGGCCCCCCGGAGGCAATCAGCCCCAGCATTTT. Translated: CSVRPPGGNQPQHF.

This clonotype was seen only a few times. This chain links TRBV11-2 with TRBJ2-2; D gene uncertain. V was clipped by 3 bases and J by 3 bases, with 5 bases between them. There are 13 residues in the CDR3. Germline V CDR1 and CDR2: SGHAT, FQNNGV. For the CDR3, the DNA is TGTGCCAGCAGCTTTGTGTACACCGGGGAGCTGTTTTTT. Amino acid sequence: CASSFVYTGELFF.

This clonotype was counted many times. V is TRBV3-1 and J is TRBJ1-1; D is undetermined. In germline, CDR1 is LGHDT, CDR2 YNNKEL (reference sequence). The CDR3 loop spans 16 amino acids. With 2 bases removed from V and 1 base from J, the gap between germline ends came to 14 bases. In DNA, the CDR3 is TGTGCCAGCAGCCAACGCGGCAGTGTGGGGAACACTGAAGCTTTCTTT. Translation: CASSQRGSVGNTEAFF.

The chain employs TRBV6-2 or TRBV6-3 and TRBJ1-5, with a tentative D call TRBD1 (5 bases). Deletions cut 0 bases from V and 5 bases from J, with 11 bases between. The CDR3 totals 15 residues. Germline lookup yields CDR1 MNHEY and CDR2 SVGEGT. Written as DNA, the CDR3 is TGTGCCAGCAGTTACTCCAGGGTGATGGATCAGCCCCAGCATTTT. The encoded protein is CASSYSRVMDQPQHF.

This clonotype was counted a few times. V gene TRBV3-1 combines with J gene TRBJ1-5; 10 bases agree with TRBD1. With V trimmed by 0 bases and J by 10 bases, 9 bases remained unmatched. This CDR3 has 16 amino acids. CDR1 and CDR2 from the germline V gene are LGHDT and YNNKEL (reference sequence). The chain's CDR3 is CASSQEGGTGAGPQHF. The CDR3 region has the DNA TGTGCCAGCAGCCAAGAGGGGGGGACAGGGGCTGGACCCCAGCATTTT.

The chain couples TRBV20-1 to TRBJ2-3; the match to TRBD2 covers 7 bases. V gave up 4 bases and J gave up 3 bases; unmatched junction bases: 7. From germline, CDR1 is DFQATT and CDR2 SNEGSKA (reference sequence). The CDR3 length is 14 residues. The CDR3 loop reads CSATSGTRTDTQYF. The CDR3 nucleotides are TGCAGTGCTACTAGCGGCACCCGGACAGATACGCAGTATTTT.

This clonotype was observed a few times. This rearrangement joins TRBV2 to TRBJ1-1; D is ambiguous. V was pared by 3 bases and J by 0 bases, with 8 bases between. The CDR3 runs 14 residues. CDR1 SNHLY and CDR2 FYNNEI come from the germline V gene. For the CDR3, the DNA is TGTGCCAGCAGTGATCTCGACCTGAACACTGAAGCTTTCTTT. Amino acid sequence: CASSDLDLNTEAFF.

Only a few counts were recorded for this clonotype. V usage is TRBV20-1 and J usage is TRBJ1-3; perhaps TRBD1 as D (5 bases). CDR1 DFQATT and CDR2 SNEGSKA come from the germline V gene (reference sequence). The V end lost 1 base, the J end lost 0 bases, and 7 bases lay between the germline ends. CDR3 size: 14 residues. The CDR3 DNA is TGCAGTGCTAGAGCTGACAGCTCTGGAAACACCATATATTTT. This sequence encodes CSARADSSGNTIYF.

The J gene is TRBJ1-2, the V gene TRBV6-5; a weak D match, TRBD1 (5 bases). This CDR3 comprises 12 residues. Deletions cut 2 bases from V and 7 bases from J, with 8 bases between. The germline CDR1 and CDR2 sequences are MNHEY and SVGAGI. The CDR3 region is CASSYEGLGYTF. Here the CDR3 DNA reads TGTGCCAGCAGTTACGAGGGACTTGGCTACACCTTC.